These 13 T cell receptor beta chains were sequenced from one sample in a study of cytotoxic CD8 clonotypes in ibrutinib-treated CLL. Method: immunoSEQ multiplex PCR; TCRdb's copy keeps in-frame clones and lacks some. The data contain roughly 250,000 clones, roughly 74% of them singletons. The input for sequencing was PBMCs, taken after 24 months of ibrutinib treatment. These receptor sequences come from a human donor with chronic lymphocytic leukemia.

The count of this clone is one. This rearrangement joins TRBV5-1 to TRBJ2-7; D is perhaps TRBD1 or TRBD2 (6 bases each). Germline loops: CDR1 SGHRS, CDR2 YFSETQ. The CDR3 covers 15 residues. Trimming pared 0 bases from V and 6 bases from J, leaving 16 bases between. CDR3 nucleotide sequence: TGCGCCAGCAGCTTGGCCGGGGGCTCATTGTCCGAGCAGTACTTC. It codes for CASSLAGGSLSEQYF.

This chain joins TRBV18 and TRBJ1-2, with D maybe TRBD1 (6 bases). Germline CDR1 reads KGHSH; CDR2 reads LQKENI. The CDR3 runs 13 residues. The V gene lost 6 bases and the J gene lost 7 bases, with 15 bases spanning the gap. This CDR3 is CASSPGQKTGYTF. The CDR3 DNA is TGTGCCAGCTCCCCAGGACAGAAAACTGGCTACACCTTC.

The chain joins TRBV15 to TRBJ1-1, with a weak D call TRBD1 (5 bases). Germline CDR1 LNHNV, CDR2 YYDKDF (reference sequence). This CDR3 has 18 residues. Deletions cut 0 bases from V and 4 bases from J, with 21 bases between. The CDR3 here is CATSREAGLPPGFTEAFF. The CDR3 DNA sequence: TGTGCCACCAGCAGAGAGGCAGGGTTGCCCCCAGGGTTCACTGAAGCTTTCTTT.

This clone has more than one count but fewer than ten. The chain carries TRBV27 and TRBJ2-7, with TRBD2 as a possible D gene (5 bases). V gave up 3 bases and J gave up 5 bases, with 14 bases separating them. Germline V lookup: CDR1 MNHEY, CDR2 SMNVEV (reference sequence). The CDR3 consists of 14 residues. For the CDR3, the DNA is TGTGCCAGCAGTTTTTTACCCTCGGGAAACGAGCAGTACTTC. It codes for CASSFLPSGNEQYF.

This clone was seen just once. V is TRBV7-2 and J is TRBJ1-5; D unclear. The CDR3 runs 15 residues. CDR1 is SGHTA, CDR2 FQGNSA, per germline. V was pared by 2 bases and J by 7 bases, with 15 bases between. The CDR3 loop reads CASSLYVGREQPQHF. CDR3 nucleotide sequence: TGTGCCAGCAGCTTATATGTGGGGAGGGAACAGCCCCAGCATTTT.

The chain uses TRBV27 and TRBJ2-7; D could derive from TRBD1 or TRBD2 (6 bases each). Germline V CDR1 and CDR2: MNHEY, SMNVEV (reference sequence). The CDR3 covers 13 residues. V shed 9 bases and J shed 2 bases, with 14 bases lying between them. The CDR3 loop reads CASGRDTPYEQYF. DNA for the CDR3: TGTGCCAGTGGGCGGGACACGCCCTACGAGCAGTACTTC.

This clone was observed a few times. CDR3 residues: CASTRGDTEAFF. As DNA, the CDR3 is TGTGCCAGCACCAGGGGAGACACTGAAGCTTTCTTT. The chain employs TRBV6-5 and TRBJ1-1; D may be TRBD1 (6 bases). The CDR3 totals 12 residues. Germline V lookup: CDR1 MNHEY, CDR2 SVGAGI. Deletions cut 7 bases from V and 3 bases from J, with 9 bases between.

J is TRBJ1-1 and V is TRBV28, with TRBD1 identical over 7 bases. The trim removed 4 bases at V and 5 bases at J, leaving 7 bases unmatched. Per germline, CDR1 MDHEN and CDR2 SYDVKM. The CDR3 runs 14 residues. This chain's CDR3 is CASSYGRGKTEAFF. In DNA, the CDR3 is TGTGCCAGCAGTTACGGCAGGGGGAAGACTGAAGCTTTCTTT.

This sequence joins TRBV25-1 and TRBJ1-2; D not resolved. The germline gives CDR1 MGHDK, CDR2 SYGVNS. The CDR3 covers 15 residues. Trimming removed 2 bases from V and 4 bases from J, with 14 bases in between. CDR3 bases: TGTGCCAGCAGTGAAGAATCGGGAGGGCTCTATGGCTACACCTTC. Residues: CASSEESGGLYGYTF.

The V and J genes are TRBV27 and TRBJ2-1; TRBD2 is a possible D gene (6 bases). V was trimmed by 2 bases and J by 0 bases, leaving 8 bases between them. The germline gives CDR1 MNHEY, CDR2 SMNVEV (reference sequence). The CDR3 is made up of 15 amino acids. CDR3 sequence reads: CASSLHGGSYNEQFF. CDR3 DNA: TGTGCCAGCAGTTTACACGGGGGCTCCTACAATGAGCAGTTCTTC.

The V call is TRBV5-1, the J call TRBJ2-7; the D gene is possibly TRBD2 (6 bases). Trimming removed 4 bases from V and 3 bases from J, with 11 bases in between. This CDR3 is built from 13 residues. The germline CDR1 and CDR2 sequences are SGHRS and YFSETQ. The CDR3 DNA sequence: TGCGCCAGCAGCGAAGCGGGTCACTACGAGCAGTACTTC. It translates to CASSEAGHYEQYF.

The chain links TRBV7-9 to TRBJ1-1, with TRBD1 matching 7 bases. The CDR3 loop spans 15 amino acids. Losses at the gene ends were 3 bases for V and 3 bases for J; bases not matched to a gene: 7. Germline lookup yields CDR1 SEHNR and CDR2 FQNEAQ (reference sequence). For the CDR3, the DNA is TGTGCCAGCAGCTTGAGGGGGCCAGGGGACACTGAAGCTTTCTTT. It specifies CASSLRGPGDTEAFF.

The chain combines TRBV29-1 with TRBJ2-7; perhaps TRBD1 as D (6 bases). The ends were cut back, 3 bases at V and 0 bases at J, with 12 bases in the middle. Germline V gene data show CDR1 as SQVTM and CDR2 as ANQGSEA. This CDR3 is 14 amino acids long. The CDR3 nucleotides are TGCAGCGTTGAGGACAGTAGGAGCTCCTACGAGCAGTACTTC. It encodes CSVEDSRSSYEQYF.